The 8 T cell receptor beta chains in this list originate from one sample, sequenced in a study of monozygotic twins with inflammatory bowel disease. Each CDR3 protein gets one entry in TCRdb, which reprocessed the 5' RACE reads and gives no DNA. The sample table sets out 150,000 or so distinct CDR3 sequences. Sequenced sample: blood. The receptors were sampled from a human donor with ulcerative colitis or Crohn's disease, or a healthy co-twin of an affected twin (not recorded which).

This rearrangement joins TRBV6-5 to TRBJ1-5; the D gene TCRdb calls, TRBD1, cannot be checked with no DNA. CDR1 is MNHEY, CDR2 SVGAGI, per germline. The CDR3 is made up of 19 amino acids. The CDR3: CASSYPGTTSENSNQPQHF.

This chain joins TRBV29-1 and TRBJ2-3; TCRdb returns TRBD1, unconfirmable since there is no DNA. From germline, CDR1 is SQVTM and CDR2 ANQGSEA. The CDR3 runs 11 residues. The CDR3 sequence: CSGRDTDTQYF.

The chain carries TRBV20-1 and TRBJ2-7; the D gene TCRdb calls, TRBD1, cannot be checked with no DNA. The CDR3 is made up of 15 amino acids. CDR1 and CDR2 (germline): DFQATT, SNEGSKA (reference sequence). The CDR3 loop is CSAKGGQENSYEQYF.

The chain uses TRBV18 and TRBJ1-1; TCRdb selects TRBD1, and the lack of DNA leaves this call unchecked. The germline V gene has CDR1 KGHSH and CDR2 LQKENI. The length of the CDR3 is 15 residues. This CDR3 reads CASSSAGGLNTEAFF.

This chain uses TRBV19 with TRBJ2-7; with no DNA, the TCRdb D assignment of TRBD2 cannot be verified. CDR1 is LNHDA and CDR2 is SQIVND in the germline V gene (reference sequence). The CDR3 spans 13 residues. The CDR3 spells CASSIEVLDEQYF.

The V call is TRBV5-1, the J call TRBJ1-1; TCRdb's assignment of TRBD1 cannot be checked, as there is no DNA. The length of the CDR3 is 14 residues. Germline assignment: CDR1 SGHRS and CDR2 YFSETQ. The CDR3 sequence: CASNPSGRNTEAFF.

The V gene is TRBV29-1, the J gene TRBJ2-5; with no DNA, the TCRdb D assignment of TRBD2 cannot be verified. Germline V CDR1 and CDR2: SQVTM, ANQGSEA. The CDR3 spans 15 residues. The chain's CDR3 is CSVEYIGRGEETQYF.

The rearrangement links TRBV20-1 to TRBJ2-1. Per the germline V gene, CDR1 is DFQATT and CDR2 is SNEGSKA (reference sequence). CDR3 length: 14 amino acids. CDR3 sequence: CSARGLTAYNEQFF.